One and the same sample provided the 16 T cell receptor beta chains below, sequenced in a study of HIV-infected patients and healthy controls. Reverse transcription used about 500 ng RNA and constant-region primers for alpha and beta. Separate chain-specific third strand synthesis with multiplexing indices produced the alpha and beta libraries. In TCRdb, the 5' RACE reads were re-called with MiXCR into one record per CDR3 protein. Of more than 9,500 distinct CDR3 sequences listed, roughly 7.7% were seen once; the top ten hold roughly 40%. All unsorted peripheral T cells were captured because whole blood was used without fractionation. The specimen was blood, collected before antiretroviral therapy. These receptors were taken from an adult with HIV infection.

In this sample, this clonotype turned up many times. J is TRBJ2-5 and V is TRBV6-2 or TRBV6-3, with D possibly matching TRBD2 (5 bases). The germline V gene has CDR1 MNHEY and CDR2 SVGEGT. V was shortened by 6 bases and J by 4 bases, with 12 bases between the two germline ends. There are 13 residues in the CDR3. CDR3 in DNA: TGTGCCAGCAGCCCGATAGGAGGAGAGACCCAGTACTTC. It codes for CASSPIGGETQYF.

In this sample, this clonotype turned up many times. V gene TRBV6-2 or TRBV6-3 combines with J gene TRBJ2-6; D is ambiguous. V was clipped by 6 bases and J by 2 bases, with 11 bases between them. Germline V gene data show CDR1 as MNHEY and CDR2 as SVGEGT. The CDR3 contains 15 residues. CDR3 in DNA: TGTGCCAGCAGAATGGATAGGGCTGGGGCCAACGTCCTGACTTTC. Its protein product is CASRMDRAGANVLTF.

This clonotype appeared a single time. The chain recombines TRBV5-4 with TRBJ2-3, with 8 bases aligning to TRBD2. The CDR3 is 14 amino acids. Germline V CDR1 and CDR2: SGHNT, YYREEE (reference sequence). The trim removed 4 bases at V and 1 base at J, leaving 2 bases unmatched. CDR3 loop: CASSPGGRTDTQYF. The CDR3 region has the DNA TGTGCCAGCAGCCCGGGGGGGCGCACAGATACGCAGTATTTT.

This clonotype occurred many times. The J gene is TRBJ1-4, the V gene TRBV9; D is possibly TRBD1 (5 bases). The CDR3 covers 15 residues. Germline CDR1 reads SGDLS; CDR2 reads YYNGEE. V was pared by 0 bases and J by 6 bases, with 12 bases between. CDR3: CASSVAGRVDEKLFF. CDR3 DNA sequence: TGTGCCAGCAGCGTAGCCGGCAGGGTTGATGAAAAACTGTTTTTT.

This clonotype occurred many times. The chain combines TRBV10-2 with TRBJ2-1; 7 nucleotides align to TRBD1. The ends lost 10 bases at V and 6 bases at J; junction bases unmatched: 9. Germline V gives CDR1 WSHSY, CDR2 SAAADI. This CDR3 has 13 residues. The chain's CDR3 is CATETGFPNEQFF. The CDR3 DNA reads as TGCGCCACGGAGACAGGGTTCCCCAATGAGCAGTTCTTC.

This clonotype was seen ten or more times. This sequence joins TRBV7-2 and TRBJ1-2; no clear D gene. CDR3 length equals 15 residues. Germline CDR1 and CDR2: SGHTA and FQGNSA. The V end was cut by 6 bases, the J end by 4 bases, with 18 bases between. This CDR3 reads CASSRANDNSYGYTF. Written as DNA, the CDR3 is TGTGCCAGCAGTCGAGCCAACGACAATTCCTATGGCTACACCTTC.

This clonotype was counted at least ten times. The rearrangement joins TRBV16 to TRBJ1-1, with a weak D call TRBD1 (5 bases). This CDR3 has 15 amino acids. The germline gives CDR1 KGHSY, CDR2 FQNENV. Trimming took off 5 bases at V and 0 bases at J, with 13 bases between the two ends. DNA of the CDR3: TGTGCCAGCAGCACCTTGACAGTTCTGAACACTGAAGCTTTCTTT. It specifies CASSTLTVLNTEAFF.

This clonotype ranks as medium-sized. The chain's CDR3 is CSADSGGEGNQPQHF. The DNA for the CDR3 is TGCAGTGCTGACTCTGGGGGCGAGGGCAATCAGCCCCAGCATTTT. This chain links TRBV20-1 with TRBJ1-5; possibly TRBD1 for D (6 bases). Deletions cut 5 bases from V and 2 bases from J, with 16 bases between. This CDR3 region has 15 residues. The germline V gene encodes CDR1 DFQATT and CDR2 SNEGSKA (reference sequence).

This clonotype was seen ten or more times. The rearrangement links TRBV6-5 to TRBJ2-2; 8 bases agree with TRBD2. Germline CDR1 is MNHEY and CDR2 is SVGAGI. There are 15 residues in the CDR3. V lost 5 bases and J lost 5; bases outside the gene matches: 7. CDR3 amino acids: CASSPPGLGTGELFF. For the CDR3, the DNA is TGTGCCAGCAGTCCACCGGGACTAGGTACCGGGGAGCTGTTTTTT.

This clonotype has ten or more counts. The V and J genes are TRBV9 and TRBJ1-1; the D is unclear. V was trimmed by 0 bases and J by 6 bases, leaving 15 bases between them. The CDR3 sequence is 15 residues long. Germline values: CDR1 SGDLS, CDR2 YYNGEE. CDR3 nucleotide sequence: TGTGCCAGCAGCGTAGTGTGGGCTGGTAACGCTGAAGCTTTCTTT. As protein: CASSVVWAGNAEAFF.

This clonotype has a count of ten or more. V is TRBV19 and J is TRBJ1-2, with a weak D call TRBD1 (6 bases). Trimming removed 3 bases from V and 1 base from J, with 12 bases in between. Looked up from germline, CDR1 is LNHDA and CDR2 is SQIVND (reference sequence). The CDR3 extends over 15 amino acids. CDR3 in amino acids: CASSISGHLNYGYTF. The CDR3, as DNA: TGTGCCAGTAGTATCTCGGGACACCTTAACTATGGCTACACCTTC.

A few counts support this clonotype. This chain connects TRBV20-1 to TRBJ2-5, with D possibly being TRBD2 (5 bases). Trimming removed 6 bases at V and 0 bases at J, with 8 bases between. This CDR3 is 12 amino acids long. The germline V gene encodes CDR1 DFQATT and CDR2 SNEGSKA (reference sequence). The CDR3 DNA sequence: TGCAGTGCGGGAGAGTACCAAGAGACCCAGTACTTC. Amino acids: CSAGEYQETQYF.

This clonotype was seen many times. The J gene is TRBJ1-2, the V gene TRBV6-5; D is perhaps TRBD1 (6 bases). The CDR3 spans 16 residues. V lost 0 bases to trimming and J lost 2 bases, with 13 bases between them. CDR1 and CDR2 from the germline V gene are MNHEY and SVGAGI. CDR3 amino acids: CASSYSTGQINYGYTF. The CDR3 bases are TGTGCCAGCAGTTACTCCACCGGACAGATAAACTATGGCTACACCTTC.

Ten or more counts support this clonotype. The chain carries TRBV7-9 and TRBJ2-6; D might be TRBD1 (6 bases). The length of the CDR3 is 18 residues. V was pared by 5 bases and J by 0 bases, with 17 bases between. Germline CDR1 SEHNR, CDR2 FQNEAQ (reference sequence). CDR3: CASSTRTGSDSGANVLTF. The CDR3 nucleotides are TGTGCCAGCAGCACCCGTACAGGGTCCGACTCTGGGGCCAACGTCCTGACTTTC.

In this sample, this clonotype turned up a few times. The rearrangement links TRBV5-1 to TRBJ2-5; D tentatively reads TRBD1 or TRBD2 (5 bases each). V lost 3 bases, J lost 0 bases, and 9 bases lay in between. The CDR3 loop spans 14 amino acids. CDR1 is SGHRS and CDR2 is YFSETQ in the germline V gene. CDR3 in amino acids: CASSSGTYQETQYF. The CDR3 DNA is TGCGCCAGCAGCTCCGGGACCTACCAAGAGACCCAGTACTTC.

This clonotype rates as medium-sized. The chain combines TRBV29-1 with TRBJ1-2; D may be TRBD1 (5 bases). This CDR3 is built from 14 residues. The germline V and J ends were trimmed by 0 bases and 7 bases, with 15 bases remaining between them. Germline loops: CDR1 SQVTM, CDR2 ANQGSEA. DNA of the CDR3: TGCAGCGTTGAAGACTGGGGGGAGGGATCTGGCTACACCTTC. As protein: CSVEDWGEGSGYTF. Complete variable domain (other parts from reference TRBV29-1 and TRBJ1-2): SAVISQKPSRDICQRGTSLTIQCQVDSQVTMMFWYRQQPGQSLTLIATANQGSEATYESGFVIDKFPISRPNLTFSTLTVSNMSPEDSSIYLCSVEDWGEGSGYTFGSGTRLTVV.